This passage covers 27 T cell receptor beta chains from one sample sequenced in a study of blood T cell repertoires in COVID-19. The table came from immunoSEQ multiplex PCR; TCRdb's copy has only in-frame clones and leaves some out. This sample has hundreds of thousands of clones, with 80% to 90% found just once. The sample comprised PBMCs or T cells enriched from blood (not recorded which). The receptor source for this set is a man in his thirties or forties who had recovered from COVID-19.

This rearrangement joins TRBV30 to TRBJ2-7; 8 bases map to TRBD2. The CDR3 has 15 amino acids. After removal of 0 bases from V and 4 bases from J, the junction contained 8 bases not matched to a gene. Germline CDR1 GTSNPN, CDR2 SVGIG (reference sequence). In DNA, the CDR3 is TGTGCCTGGAGTGTGAAGGTAGCGGGGTCATACGAGCAGTACTTC. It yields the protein CAWSVKVAGSYEQYF.

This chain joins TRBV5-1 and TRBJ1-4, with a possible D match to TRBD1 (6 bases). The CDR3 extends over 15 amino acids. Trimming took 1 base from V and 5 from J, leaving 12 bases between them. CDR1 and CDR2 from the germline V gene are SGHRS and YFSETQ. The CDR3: CASSLYRAENEKLFF. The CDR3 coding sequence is TGCGCCAGCAGCTTGTACAGGGCAGAGAATGAAAAACTGTTTTTT.

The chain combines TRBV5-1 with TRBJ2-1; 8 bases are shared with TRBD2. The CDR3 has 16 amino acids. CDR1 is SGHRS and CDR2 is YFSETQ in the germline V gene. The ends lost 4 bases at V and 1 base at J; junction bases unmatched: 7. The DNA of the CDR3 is TGCGCCAGCAGCCCCAGACTAGCGACTTCCTACAATGAGCAGTTCTTC. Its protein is CASSPRLATSYNEQFF.

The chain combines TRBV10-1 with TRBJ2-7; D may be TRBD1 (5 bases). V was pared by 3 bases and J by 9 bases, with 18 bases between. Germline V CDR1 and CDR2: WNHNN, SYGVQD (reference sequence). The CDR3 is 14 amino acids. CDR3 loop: CASSEFRTKGVQYF. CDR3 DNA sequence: TGCGCCAGCAGTGAATTTAGGACAAAAGGTGTGCAGTACTTC.

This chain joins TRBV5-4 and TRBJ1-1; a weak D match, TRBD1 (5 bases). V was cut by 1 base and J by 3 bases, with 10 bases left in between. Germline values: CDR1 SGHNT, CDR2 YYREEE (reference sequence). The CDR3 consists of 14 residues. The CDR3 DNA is TGTGCCAGCAGCTTGTATGGACAATACACTGAAGCTTTCTTT. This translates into CASSLYGQYTEAFF.

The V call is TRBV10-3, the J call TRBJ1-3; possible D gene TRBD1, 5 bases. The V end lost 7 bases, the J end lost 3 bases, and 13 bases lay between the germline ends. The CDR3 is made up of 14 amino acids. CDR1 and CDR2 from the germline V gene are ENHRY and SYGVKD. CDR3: CAIKGGRDGNTIYF. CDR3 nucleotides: TGTGCCATCAAAGGTGGCAGGGATGGAAACACCATATATTTT.

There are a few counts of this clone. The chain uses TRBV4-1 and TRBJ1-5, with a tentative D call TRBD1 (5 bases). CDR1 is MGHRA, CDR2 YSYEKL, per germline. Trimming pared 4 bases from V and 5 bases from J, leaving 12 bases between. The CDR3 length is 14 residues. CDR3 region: CASSLRVTDQPQHF. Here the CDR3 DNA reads TGCGCCAGCAGCCTCAGGGTGACAGATCAGCCCCAGCATTTT.

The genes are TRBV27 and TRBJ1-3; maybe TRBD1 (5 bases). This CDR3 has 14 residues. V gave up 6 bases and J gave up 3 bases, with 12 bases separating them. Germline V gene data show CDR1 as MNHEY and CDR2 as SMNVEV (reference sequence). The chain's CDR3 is CASRTVGGGNTIYF. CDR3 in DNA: TGTGCCAGCAGGACAGTGGGAGGTGGAAACACCATATATTTT.

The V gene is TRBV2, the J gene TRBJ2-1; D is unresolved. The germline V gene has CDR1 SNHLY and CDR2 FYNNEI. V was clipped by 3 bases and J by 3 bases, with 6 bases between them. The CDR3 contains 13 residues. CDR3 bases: TGTGCCAGCAGTGACTCCTACTACAATGAGCAGTTCTTC. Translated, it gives CASSDSYYNEQFF.

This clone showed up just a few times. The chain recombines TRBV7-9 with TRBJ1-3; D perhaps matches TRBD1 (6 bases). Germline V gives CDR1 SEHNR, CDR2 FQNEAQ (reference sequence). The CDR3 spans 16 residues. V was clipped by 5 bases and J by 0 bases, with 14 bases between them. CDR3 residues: CASSRVGASSGNTIYF. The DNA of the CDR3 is TGTGCCAGCAGCCGGGTGGGGGCGAGCTCTGGAAACACCATATATTTT.

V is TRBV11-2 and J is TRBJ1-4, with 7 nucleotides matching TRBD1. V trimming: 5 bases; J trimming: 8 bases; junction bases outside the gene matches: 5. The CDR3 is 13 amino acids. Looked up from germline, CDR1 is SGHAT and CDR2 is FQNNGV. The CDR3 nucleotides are TGTGCCAGCAGCCCAGGGGGTTACGAAAAACTGTTTTTT. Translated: CASSPGGYEKLFF.

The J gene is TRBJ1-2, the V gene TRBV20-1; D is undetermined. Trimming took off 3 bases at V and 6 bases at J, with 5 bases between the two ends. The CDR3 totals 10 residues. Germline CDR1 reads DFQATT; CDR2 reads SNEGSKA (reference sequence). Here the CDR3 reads CSARADGYTF. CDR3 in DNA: TGCAGTGCTAGGGCTGATGGCTACACCTTC.

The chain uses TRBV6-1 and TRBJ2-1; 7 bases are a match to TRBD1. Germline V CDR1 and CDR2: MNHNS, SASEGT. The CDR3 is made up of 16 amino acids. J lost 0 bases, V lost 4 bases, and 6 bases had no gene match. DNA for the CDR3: TGTGCCAGCAGTGGATTCCGGGACAGCTCCTACAATGAGCAGTTCTTC. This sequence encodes CASSGFRDSSYNEQFF.

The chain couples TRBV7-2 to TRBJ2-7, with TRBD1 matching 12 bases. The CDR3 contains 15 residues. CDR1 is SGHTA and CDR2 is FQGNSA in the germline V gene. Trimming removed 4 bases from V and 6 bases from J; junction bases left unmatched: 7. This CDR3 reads CASSSGPGQGAEQYF. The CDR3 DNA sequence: TGTGCCAGCAGCTCAGGGCCGGGACAGGGGGCCGAGCAGTACTTC.

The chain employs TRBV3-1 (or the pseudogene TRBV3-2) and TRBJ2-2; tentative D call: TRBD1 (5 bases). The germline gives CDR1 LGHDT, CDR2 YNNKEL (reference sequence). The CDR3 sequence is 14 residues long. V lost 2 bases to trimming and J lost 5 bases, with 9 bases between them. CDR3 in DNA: TGTGCCAGCAGCCAACCTCGACAGACCGGGGAGCTGTTTTTT. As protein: CASSQPRQTGELFF.

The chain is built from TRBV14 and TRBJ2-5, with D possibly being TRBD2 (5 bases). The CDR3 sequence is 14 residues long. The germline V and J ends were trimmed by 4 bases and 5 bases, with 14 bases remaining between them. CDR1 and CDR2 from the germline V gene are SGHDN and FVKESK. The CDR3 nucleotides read TGTGCCAGCAGCCCCTCGGGATTGGCGGAGACCCAGTACTTC. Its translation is CASSPSGLAETQYF.

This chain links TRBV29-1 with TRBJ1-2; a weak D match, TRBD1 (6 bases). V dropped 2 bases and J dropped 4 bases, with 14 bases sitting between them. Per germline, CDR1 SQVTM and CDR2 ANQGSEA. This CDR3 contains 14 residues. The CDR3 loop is CSVERGARGYGYTF. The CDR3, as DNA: TGCAGCGTTGAACGGGGGGCGCGGGGCTATGGCTACACCTTC.

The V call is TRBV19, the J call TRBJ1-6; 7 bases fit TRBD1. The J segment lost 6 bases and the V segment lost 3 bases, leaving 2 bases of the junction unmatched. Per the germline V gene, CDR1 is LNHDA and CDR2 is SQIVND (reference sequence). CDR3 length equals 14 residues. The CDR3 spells CASSIRDSNSPLHF. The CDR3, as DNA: TGTGCCAGTAGTATCCGGGACAGTAATTCACCCCTCCACTTT.

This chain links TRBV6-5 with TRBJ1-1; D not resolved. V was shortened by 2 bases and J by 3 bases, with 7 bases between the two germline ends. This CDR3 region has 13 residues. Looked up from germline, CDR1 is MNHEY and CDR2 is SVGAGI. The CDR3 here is CASSYRGDTEAFF. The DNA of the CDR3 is TGTGCCAGCAGTTACCGGGGTGACACTGAAGCTTTCTTT.

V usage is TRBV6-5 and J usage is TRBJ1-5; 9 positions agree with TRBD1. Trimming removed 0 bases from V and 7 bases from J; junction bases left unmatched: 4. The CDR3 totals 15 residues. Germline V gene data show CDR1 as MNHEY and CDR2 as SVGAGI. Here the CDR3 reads CASSYSWDRDQPQHF. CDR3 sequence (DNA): TGTGCCAGCAGTTACTCTTGGGACAGGGACCAGCCCCAGCATTTT.

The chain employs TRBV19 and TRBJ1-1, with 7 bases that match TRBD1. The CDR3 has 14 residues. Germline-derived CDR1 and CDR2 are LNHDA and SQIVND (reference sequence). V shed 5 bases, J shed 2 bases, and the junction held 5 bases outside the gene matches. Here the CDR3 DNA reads TGTGCCAGTAGTCCAACAGGGGCCAACACTGAAGCTTTCTTT. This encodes CASSPTGANTEAFF.

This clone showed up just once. CDR3 coding DNA: TGTGCCAGCAGTGAATTTCAAGGACAGAGCTACGAGCAGTACTTC. It translates to CASSEFQGQSYEQYF. The chain links TRBV2 to TRBJ2-7, with D tentatively TRBD1 (6 bases). The germline CDR1 and CDR2 sequences are SNHLY and FYNNEI. Deletions cut 2 bases from V and 3 bases from J, with 14 bases between. This CDR3 is 15 amino acids long.

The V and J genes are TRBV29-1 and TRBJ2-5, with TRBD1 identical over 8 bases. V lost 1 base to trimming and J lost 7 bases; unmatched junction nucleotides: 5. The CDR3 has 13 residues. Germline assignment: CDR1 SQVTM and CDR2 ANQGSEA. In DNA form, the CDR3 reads TGCAGCGTTGAAGCAAGGACAGGGTGGACCCAGTACTTC. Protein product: CSVEARTGWTQYF.

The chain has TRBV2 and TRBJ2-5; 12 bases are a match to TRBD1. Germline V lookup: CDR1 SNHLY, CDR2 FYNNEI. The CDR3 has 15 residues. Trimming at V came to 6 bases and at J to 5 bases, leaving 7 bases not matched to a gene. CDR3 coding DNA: TGTGCCAGCAGCGTGGGGACAGGGGGCCTGGAGACCCAGTACTTC. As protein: CASSVGTGGLETQYF.

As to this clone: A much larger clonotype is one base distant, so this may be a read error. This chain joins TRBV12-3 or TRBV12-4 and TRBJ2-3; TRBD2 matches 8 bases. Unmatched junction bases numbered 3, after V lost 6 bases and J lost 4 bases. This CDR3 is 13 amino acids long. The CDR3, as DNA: TGTGCCAGCAGCCTTAGCGGGGCAGATACGCAGTATTTT. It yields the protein CASSLSGADTQYF.

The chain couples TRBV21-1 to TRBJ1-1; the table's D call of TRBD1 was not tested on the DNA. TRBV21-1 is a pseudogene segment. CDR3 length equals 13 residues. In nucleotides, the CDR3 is TGTGCCAGCACTCCGGGACAGGTCACTGAAGCTTTCTTT. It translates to CASTPGQVTEAFF.

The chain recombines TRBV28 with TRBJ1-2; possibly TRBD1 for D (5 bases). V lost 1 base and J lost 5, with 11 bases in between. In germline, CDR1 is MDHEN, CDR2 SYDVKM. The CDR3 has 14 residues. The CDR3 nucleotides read TGTGCCAGCAGTTTATTCCAGGGAGGGTATGGCTACACCTTC. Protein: CASSLFQGGYGYTF.